The rows below give T cell receptor beta chains drawn from one sample of a study of T cells in Graves' hyperthyroidism and ophthalmopathy. One entry per CDR3 protein, called by TCRdb with MiXCR from the multiplex PCR reads. The sample has about 350,000 distinct CDR3 sequences, 15% to 20% seen once. The sample comprised blood. All receptors come from a woman between 40 and 55 years old with Graves' ophthalmopathy. CDR3s include the opening cysteine and the closing phenylalanine or tryptophan. D genes are given only for firm matches. Only part of the rows carry a size: once, few, many, or a class if the clone is expanded.

CDR3 DNA,CDR3 protein,V gene,clone size,J gene,D gene
TGTGCCATCAGTGGAAGGGGGAACACTGAAGCTTTCTTT,CAISGRGNTEAFF,TRBV10-3,many,TRBJ1-1,-
TGTGCCAGCAGTGAATCTTCCTATTGGGAGAATCAGTACTTC,CASSESSYWENQYF,TRBV2,many,TRBJ2-7,-
TGCAGCGCCGAAGGGTCGGGCACTGAAGCTTTCTTT,CSAEGSGTEAFF,TRBV29-1,many,TRBJ1-1,-
TGTGCCTGGAGTCAGTTCCTAGGGACCTACGAGCAGTACTTC,CAWSQFLGTYEQYF,TRBV30,many,TRBJ2-7,-
TGTGCCAGCAGCCAAGTTCGGGGGGAGACCCAGTACTTC,CASSQVRGETQYF,TRBV14,many,TRBJ2-5,-
TGTGCCAGCAGGGCGTCCCAAGAGACCCAGTACTTC,CASRASQETQYF,TRBV6-1,-,TRBJ2-5,-
TGTGCCAGCAGTTACTCCCCGGGACAAAAGGGCGTCGAGCAGTACTTC,CASSYSPGQKGVEQYF,TRBV6-2/TRBV6-3,-,TRBJ2-7,-
TGCAGTGCTGACCCACCTGGGGCAGGGGATGGCTACACCTTC,CSADPPGAGDGYTF,TRBV20-1,-,TRBJ1-2,-
TGTGCCAGCAGTTACTCCCCGCAGGGGTGGAACTACGAGCAGTACTTC,CASSYSPQGWNYEQYF,TRBV6-2/TRBV6-3,-,TRBJ2-7,-
TGTGCCAGCAGCTTAGTGGCGGGGGTTGGGACTGAAGCTTTCTTT,CASSLVAGVGTEAFF,TRBV7-3,many,TRBJ1-1,-
TGTGCCAGCAGTACGGGCAAGGGACAGCTTTTTATAGGGCAGTACTTC,CASSTGKGQLFIGQYF,TRBV6-1,-,TRBJ2-7,TRBD1
TGTGCCAGCAGTTTATCCGGGTTGGGCGCGACCCAGTACTTC,CASSLSGLGATQYF,TRBV27,many,TRBJ2-5,-
TGTGCCAGCATTGGGACAATAGAGACCCAGTACTTC,CASIGTIETQYF,TRBV6-2/TRBV6-3,medium-sized,TRBJ2-5,-
TGTGCCAGCAGTTTAATGGCAGAACTGAACACTGAAGCTTTCTTT,CASSLMAELNTEAFF,TRBV28,many,TRBJ1-1,-
TGTGCCAGCAGCCAAAGACAGGGAACTAACTATGGCTACACCTTC,CASSQRQGTNYGYTF,TRBV4-2,many,TRBJ1-2,TRBD1
TGTGCCAGCAGTGGGCAGGTGGGGGCCTCCTACGAGCAGTACTTC,CASSGQVGASYEQYF,TRBV6-1,many,TRBJ2-7,-
TGCGCCAGCACCGAAGACGGGGCACGTTTCAACGAGCAGTACTTC,CASTEDGARFNEQYF,TRBV5-1,many,TRBJ2-7,-
TGTGCCAGCAGACACCGGGGGACTGAAGCTTTCTTT,CASRHRGTEAFF,TRBV6-5,many,TRBJ1-1,-
TGCAGTGCTAGTGGACAGGGGCCTAACTACACCTTC,CSASGQGPNYTF,TRBV20-1,once,TRBJ1-2,TRBD1
TGTGCCAGCTCACCAACAGAAGAGACCCAGTACTTC,CASSPTEETQYF,TRBV18,many,TRBJ2-5,-
TGTGCCAGCAGTGAAGGCTTGTGGGAGAACACTGAAGCTTTCTTT,CASSEGLWENTEAFF,TRBV6-1,many,TRBJ1-1,-
TGTGCCAGTAGCCGTGGGGGCGGGGCCTACGAGCAGTACTTC,CASSRGGGAYEQYF,TRBV19,many,TRBJ2-7,-
TGTGCCAGCTCGAAGACAGCGACCGATTACGAGCAGTACTTC,CASSKTATDYEQYF,TRBV18,many,TRBJ2-7,-
TGTGCCAGCAGCCTCGGACAGCCTGATGGTGGCACTGAAGCTTTCTTT,CASSLGQPDGGTEAFF,TRBV4-2,many,TRBJ1-1,-
TGTGCCAGCAGCGTAGGTCCAGCGGGAATAGGGCAGTACTTC,CASSVGPAGIGQYF,TRBV9,many,TRBJ2-7,TRBD2
TGTGCCAGCAGCGAGCGGGACAGGGTTAGAGAGACCCAGTACTTC,CASSERDRVRETQYF,TRBV7-2,few,TRBJ2-5,TRBD1